A single sample gave rise to the 14 T cell receptor beta chains below, sequenced in a study of cytomegalovirus exposure and HLA in healthy donors (dated by TCRdb to 2016 to 2017). Library preparation used the immunoSEQ multiplex PCR assay. For the multiplex PCR, a mixture combining 60 forward primers for TCR Vbeta segments and 13 reverse primers for TCR Jbeta segments was used. TCRdb took this table from immuneACCESS and kept in-frame rearrangements with V and J called. Such tables lack part of the clones; where checked against another copy, unresolved V genes explain under half of the gap, and the rest is unexplained. This sample is represented by around 50,000 clones; 80% of them were singletons. The leading ten clones occupy more than 6.5% of the sample. Input material: PBMCs. Every receptor here comes from a man aged 25-45 years in good health and CMV-seropositive.

The chain couples TRBV6-5 to TRBJ1-5; 8 nucleotides align to TRBD1. Germline CDR1 and CDR2: MNHEY and SVGAGI. The CDR3 contains 14 residues. V trimming: 5 bases; J trimming: 4 bases; junction bases outside the gene matches: 4. CDR3 protein: CASSERTGNQPQHF. Here the CDR3 DNA reads TGTGCCAGCAGTGAAAGGACAGGGAATCAGCCCCAGCATTTT.

The J gene is TRBJ2-1, the V gene TRBV7-9; D gene unclear. Germline CDR1 reads SEHNR; CDR2 reads FQNEAQ (reference sequence). This CDR3 is built from 13 residues. The V gene lost 1 base and the J gene lost 8 bases, with 9 bases spanning the gap. CDR3 in amino acids: CASSLVSNHEQFF. The CDR3 DNA sequence: TGTGCCAGCAGCTTAGTGAGTAACCATGAGCAGTTCTTC.

This clone has a single count. The rearrangement joins TRBV5-4 to TRBJ1-4; D call uncertain. V lost 0 bases to trimming and J lost 4 bases, with 4 bases between them. The CDR3 is 13 amino acids. Germline V gives CDR1 SGHNT, CDR2 YYREEE (reference sequence). The CDR3 DNA sequence: TGTGCCAGCAGCTTGGGTCATAATGAAAAACTGTTTTTT. Translated, it gives CASSLGHNEKLFF.

The CDR3 protein is CASSVRGNSGNTIYF. The CDR3 DNA is TGTGCCAGCAGCGTCAGAGGTAACTCTGGAAACACCATATATTTT. This chain joins TRBV9 and TRBJ1-3, with D unresolved. This CDR3 has 15 residues. Germline V gene lookup returns CDR1 SGDLS and CDR2 YYNGEE. Trimming took 2 bases from V and 0 from J, leaving 9 bases between them.

The chain employs TRBV4-1 and TRBJ2-5; D possibly corresponds to TRBD2 (6 bases). Trimming left V 5 bases short and J 3 bases short, with 16 bases between. Germline V gene lookup returns CDR1 MGHRA and CDR2 YSYEKL. The CDR3 sequence is 15 residues long. The CDR3 loop reads CASSFHPTSKETQYF. CDR3 sequence (DNA): TGCGCCAGCAGCTTTCACCCGACTAGTAAAGAGACCCAGTACTTC.

This sequence joins TRBV29-1 and TRBJ1-1; 9 bases agree with TRBD1. The germline V gene has CDR1 SQVTM and CDR2 ANQGSEA. The CDR3 totals 13 residues. With 6 bases clipped from V and 3 bases from J, the junction kept 5 bases outside the gene matches. DNA for the CDR3: TGCAGCGTACTACAGGGGGCTGACACTGAAGCTTTCTTT. This sequence encodes CSVLQGADTEAFF.

This clone has just one count. The J gene is TRBJ2-1, the V gene TRBV29-1, with 9 positions matching TRBD2. CDR3 size: 13 residues. J was trimmed by 11 bases and V by 1 base; bases with no gene match: 6. From germline, CDR1 is SQVTM and CDR2 ANQGSEA. The CDR3 reads CSVEGAAGGKQFF. CDR3 sequence (DNA): TGCAGCGTTGAAGGCGCGGCGGGGGGGAAGCAGTTCTTC.

This chain uses TRBV6-4 with TRBJ2-1; the match to TRBD2 covers 9 bases. The CDR3 runs to 15 residues. Germline V lookup: CDR1 MRHNA, CDR2 SNTAGT. After removal of 3 bases from V and 0 bases from J, the junction contained 0 bases not matched to a gene. CDR3 amino acids: CASSELAGSYNEQFF. CDR3 DNA: TGTGCCAGCAGTGAACTAGCGGGCTCCTACAATGAGCAGTTCTTC.

The genes are TRBV7-3 and TRBJ2-2; D is possibly TRBD1 (6 bases). From germline, CDR1 is SGHTA and CDR2 FQGTGA. V lost 1 base and J 0 bases, leaving 9 bases between the germline ends. This CDR3 comprises 16 residues. The CDR3 sequence: CASSLRGQANTGELFF. The CDR3 nucleotides read TGTGCCAGCAGCTTAAGGGGGCAGGCGAACACCGGGGAGCTGTTTTTT.

Comments on this clone: This sample includes further DNA sequences coding for the same CDR3. The V call is TRBV27, the J call TRBJ1-2; D is unclear. The CDR3 is 13 amino acids. V gave up 0 bases and J gave up 3 bases, with 5 bases separating them. Per the germline V gene, CDR1 is MNHEY and CDR2 is SMNVEV (reference sequence). The CDR3 loop is CASSLSRYYGYTF. Written as DNA, the CDR3 is TGTGCCAGCAGTTTATCGAGGTACTATGGCTACACCTTC.

The rearrangement joins TRBV9 to TRBJ1-1; TRBD1 agrees at 7 bases. Germline V gene sequence: CDR1 SGDLS, CDR2 YYNGEE. Trimming took 3 bases from V and 2 from J; bases not matched to a gene: 10. CDR3 length equals 16 residues. As DNA, the CDR3 is TGTGCCAGCAGCGAGGGTTCCGGGACAGCTAACACTGAAGCTTTCTTT. It is translated as CASSEGSGTANTEAFF.

The chain recombines TRBV4-2 with TRBJ1-1; maybe TRBD1 (5 bases). Germline CDR1 is LGHNA and CDR2 is YNFKEQ. The CDR3 is made up of 17 amino acids. Trimming removed 3 bases from V and 1 base from J, with 18 bases in between. In nucleotides, the CDR3 is TGTGCCAGCAGCCAGAAGGTTGGAGGGGCCCCGAACACTGAAGCTTTCTTT. This translates into CASSQKVGGAPNTEAFF.

Concerning this clone: Other DNA variants within this sample encode the same CDR3. This rearrangement joins TRBV6-4 to TRBJ2-1; 7 bases are a match to TRBD1. The V gene's germline CDR1 is MRHNA and CDR2 SNTAGT. The CDR3 is 14 amino acids. The V and J ends lost 3 bases and 3 bases, in that order; junction bases with no gene match: 2. The CDR3 bases are TGTGCCAGCAGTGATTCAGGGGGCTACAATGAGCAGTTCTTC. Protein product: CASSDSGGYNEQFF.

This clone appeared once. J is TRBJ2-7 and V is TRBV13; 8 positions match TRBD1. V dropped 1 base and J dropped 2; count of bases not matched to a gene: 4. The CDR3 is 15 amino acids. CDR1 and CDR2 (germline): PRHDT, FYEKMQ (reference sequence). CDR3 protein: CASSLARTGTYEQYF. In nucleotides, the CDR3 is TGTGCCAGCAGCTTAGCGAGGACAGGGACCTACGAGCAGTACTTC.